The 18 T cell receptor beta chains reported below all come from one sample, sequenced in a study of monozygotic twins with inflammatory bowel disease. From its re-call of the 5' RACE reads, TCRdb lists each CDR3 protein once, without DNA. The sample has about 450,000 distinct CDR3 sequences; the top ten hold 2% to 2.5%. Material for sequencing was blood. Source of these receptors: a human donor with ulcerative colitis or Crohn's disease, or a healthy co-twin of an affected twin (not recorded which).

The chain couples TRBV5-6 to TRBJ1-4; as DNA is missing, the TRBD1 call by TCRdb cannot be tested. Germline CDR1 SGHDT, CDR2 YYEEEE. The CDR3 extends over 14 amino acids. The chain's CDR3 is CASTPQGMAEKLFF.

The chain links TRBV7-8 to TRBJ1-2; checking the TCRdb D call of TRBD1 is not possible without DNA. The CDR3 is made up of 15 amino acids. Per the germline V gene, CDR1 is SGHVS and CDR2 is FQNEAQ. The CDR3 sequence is CASSLGQASNYGYTF. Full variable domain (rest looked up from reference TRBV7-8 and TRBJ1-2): GAGVSQSPRYKVAKRGQDVALRCDPISGHVSLFWYQQALGQGPEFLTYFQNEAQLDKSGLPSDRFFAERPEGSVSTLKIQRTQQEDSAVYLCASSLGQASNYGYTFGSGTRLTVV.

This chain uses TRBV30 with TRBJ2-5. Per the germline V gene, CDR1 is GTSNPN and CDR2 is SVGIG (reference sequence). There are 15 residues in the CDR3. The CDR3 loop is CAWSVGWILQETQYF.

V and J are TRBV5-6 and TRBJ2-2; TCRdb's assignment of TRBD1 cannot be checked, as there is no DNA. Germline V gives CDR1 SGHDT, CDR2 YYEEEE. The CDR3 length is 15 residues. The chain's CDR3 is CASSLAGGAVGELFF.

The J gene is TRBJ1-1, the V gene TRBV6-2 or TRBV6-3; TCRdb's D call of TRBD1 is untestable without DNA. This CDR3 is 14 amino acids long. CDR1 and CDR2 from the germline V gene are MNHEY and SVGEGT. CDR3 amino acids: CASSRQLPNTEAFF.

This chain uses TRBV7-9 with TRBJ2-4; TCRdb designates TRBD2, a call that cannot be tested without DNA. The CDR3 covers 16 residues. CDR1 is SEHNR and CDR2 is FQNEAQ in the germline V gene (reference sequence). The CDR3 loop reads CASRSLAGGDLNIQYF.

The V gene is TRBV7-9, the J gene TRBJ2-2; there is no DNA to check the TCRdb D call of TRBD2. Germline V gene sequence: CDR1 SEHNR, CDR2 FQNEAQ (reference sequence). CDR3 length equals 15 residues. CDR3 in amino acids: CASSVLAGANGELFF.

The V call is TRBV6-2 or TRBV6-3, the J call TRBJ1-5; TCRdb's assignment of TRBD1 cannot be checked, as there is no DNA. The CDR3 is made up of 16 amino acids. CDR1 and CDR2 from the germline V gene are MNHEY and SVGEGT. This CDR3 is CASCNHLTGVKQPQHF.

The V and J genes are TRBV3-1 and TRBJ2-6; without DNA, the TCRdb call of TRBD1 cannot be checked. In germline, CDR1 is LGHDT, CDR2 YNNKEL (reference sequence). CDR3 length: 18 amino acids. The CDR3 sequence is CASSQAAGRTSGANVLTF.

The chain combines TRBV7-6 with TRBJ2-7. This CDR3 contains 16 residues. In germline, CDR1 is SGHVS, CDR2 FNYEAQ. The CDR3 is CASSLALYAASTEQYF.

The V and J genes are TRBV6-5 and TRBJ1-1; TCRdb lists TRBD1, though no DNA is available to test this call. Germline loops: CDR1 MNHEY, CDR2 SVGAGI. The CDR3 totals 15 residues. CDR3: CASSYSDGGHTEAFF.

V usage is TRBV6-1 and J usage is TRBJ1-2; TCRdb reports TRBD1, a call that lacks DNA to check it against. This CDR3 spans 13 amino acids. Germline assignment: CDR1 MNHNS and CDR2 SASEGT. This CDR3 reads CASTPTGGYGYTF.

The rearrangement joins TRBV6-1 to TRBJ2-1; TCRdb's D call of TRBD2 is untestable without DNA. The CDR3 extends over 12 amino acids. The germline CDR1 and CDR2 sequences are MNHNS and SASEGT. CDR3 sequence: CASTRWEDEQFF.

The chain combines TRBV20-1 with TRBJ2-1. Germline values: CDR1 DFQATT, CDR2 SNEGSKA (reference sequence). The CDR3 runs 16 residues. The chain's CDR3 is CSASDPGASSYNEQFF.

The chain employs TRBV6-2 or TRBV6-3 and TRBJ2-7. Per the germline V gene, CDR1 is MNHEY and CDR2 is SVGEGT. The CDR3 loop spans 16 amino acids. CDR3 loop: CASSFRIGRNSYEQYF.

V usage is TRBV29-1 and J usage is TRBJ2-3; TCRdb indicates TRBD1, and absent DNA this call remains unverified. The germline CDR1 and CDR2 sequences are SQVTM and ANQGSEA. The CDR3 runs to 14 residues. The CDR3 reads CSVEALQGTDTQYF.

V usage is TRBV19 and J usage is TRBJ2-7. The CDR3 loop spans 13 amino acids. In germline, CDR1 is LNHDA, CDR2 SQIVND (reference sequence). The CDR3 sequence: CASSFTTSYEQYF.

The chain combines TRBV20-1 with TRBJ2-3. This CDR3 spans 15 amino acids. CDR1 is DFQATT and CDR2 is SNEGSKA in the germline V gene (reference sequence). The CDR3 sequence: CSAEDGEGSTDTQYF.